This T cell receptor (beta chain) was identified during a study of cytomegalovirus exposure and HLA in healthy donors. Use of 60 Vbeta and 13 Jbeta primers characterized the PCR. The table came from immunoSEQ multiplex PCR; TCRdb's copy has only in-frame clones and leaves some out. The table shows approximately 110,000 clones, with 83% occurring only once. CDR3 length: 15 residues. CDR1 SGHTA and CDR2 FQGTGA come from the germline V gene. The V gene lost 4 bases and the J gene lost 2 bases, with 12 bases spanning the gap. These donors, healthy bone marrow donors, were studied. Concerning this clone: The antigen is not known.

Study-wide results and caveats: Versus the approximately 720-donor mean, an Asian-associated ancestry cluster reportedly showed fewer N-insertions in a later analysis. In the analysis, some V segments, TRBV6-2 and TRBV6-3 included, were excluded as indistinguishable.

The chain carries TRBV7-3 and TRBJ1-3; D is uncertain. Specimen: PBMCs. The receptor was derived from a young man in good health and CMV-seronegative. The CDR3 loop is CASSSQRGPGNTIYF. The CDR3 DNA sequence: TGTGCCAGCAGCTCCCAACGGGGTCCTGGAAACACCATATATTTT.